Shown below are 19 T cell receptor beta chains from a single sample sequenced in a study of long-term antiretroviral therapy in people with HIV. Version v3.0 of the immunoSEQ assay was performed at survey level. Some clones are missing from TCRdb's copy, which holds only in-frame ones; the method was immunoSEQ multiplex PCR. This sample has 6,500 to 8,000 clones; 70% to 90% occur once, and the top ten carry 2.5% to 3.5%. Sequenced material: unsorted PBMCs, taken 3.7 years after starting antiretroviral therapy. The receptors derive from a woman in her fifties or sixties with HIV.

The genes are TRBV19 and TRBJ1-5, with D possibly matching TRBD1 (5 bases). CDR1 LNHDA and CDR2 SQIVND come from the germline V gene (reference sequence). V was pared by 2 bases and J by 3 bases, with 11 bases between. The CDR3 totals 15 residues. DNA of the CDR3: TGTGCCAGTAGTATAAGGTCACAGGACAATCAGCCCCAGCATTTT. It yields the protein CASSIRSQDNQPQHF.

The V and J genes are TRBV9 and TRBJ2-7; TRBD1 agrees at 9 bases. Germline CDR1 SGDLS, CDR2 YYNGEE. CDR3 size: 15 residues. V shed 0 bases, J shed 1 base, and the junction held 2 bases outside the gene matches. The CDR3 is CASSVAGTGSYEQYF. The CDR3 DNA reads TGTGCCAGCAGCGTAGCCGGGACAGGGTCCTACGAGCAGTACTTC.

The chain's CDR3 is CATSLPGQGIYEQYF. The CDR3 DNA follows: TGTGCCACCTCCCTACCGGGACAGGGGATCTACGAGCAGTACTTC. The chain is built from TRBV6-5 and TRBJ2-7; TRBD1 matches at 10 bases. V dropped 10 bases and J dropped 3; count of bases not matched to a gene: 12. This CDR3 spans 15 amino acids. Germline V gives CDR1 MNHEY, CDR2 SVGAGI.

V is TRBV11-2 and J is TRBJ1-1, with D perhaps TRBD1 (5 bases). Germline CDR1 is SGHAT and CDR2 is FQNNGV. Trimming pared 5 bases from V and 0 bases from J, leaving 10 bases between. CDR3 length: 14 residues. The CDR3 region has the DNA TGTGCCAGCAGCAAAGGGACGTTGAACACTGAAGCTTTCTTT. Protein: CASSKGTLNTEAFF.

The rearrangement uses TRBV9 and TRBJ1-1; D is unresolved. V gave up 5 bases and J gave up 0 bases, with 14 bases separating them. The CDR3 spans 15 residues. Germline V gives CDR1 SGDLS, CDR2 YYNGEE. The CDR3 DNA is TGTGCCAGCAGGGCCCCTGCCAGCCTGAACACTGAAGCTTTCTTT. Its translation: CASRAPASLNTEAFF.

V gene TRBV30 combines with J gene TRBJ2-3; D may be TRBD1 (6 bases). The CDR3 is 13 residues long. V dropped 3 bases and J dropped 2 bases, with 9 bases sitting between them. Germline CDR1 and CDR2: GTSNPN and SVGIG (reference sequence). The CDR3 bases are TGTGCCTGGAGCGGACAGCTCACAGATACGCAGTATTTT. The encoded protein is CAWSGQLTDTQYF.

This chain joins TRBV6-5 and TRBJ2-3; D unresolved. V was shortened by 6 bases and J by 0 bases, with 13 bases between the two germline ends. Germline V gives CDR1 MNHEY, CDR2 SVGAGI. This CDR3 spans 15 amino acids. CDR3 DNA sequence: TGTGCCAGCAGCCCCGCCCCCGTTAGCACAGATACGCAGTATTTT. This translates into CASSPAPVSTDTQYF.

This clone is a singleton in its sample. The V call is TRBV5-4, the J call TRBJ1-1; TRBD1 matches at 9 bases. The CDR3 is made up of 14 amino acids. CDR1 and CDR2 (germline): SGHNT, YYREEE (reference sequence). The V segment lost 4 bases and the J segment 6 bases; nucleotides outside the gene matches: 7. The CDR3 DNA reads as TGTGCCAGCAGCCGGGACAGGGACTTTGCTGAAGCTTTCTTT. Translating it yields CASSRDRDFAEAFF.

The chain links TRBV6-5 to TRBJ2-7, with TRBD1 matching over 7 bases. With V trimmed by 0 bases and J by 2 bases, 4 bases remained unmatched. Germline loops: CDR1 MNHEY, CDR2 SVGAGI. This CDR3 has 15 amino acids. The CDR3 reads CASSYSRTGAYEQYF. The CDR3 DNA is TGTGCCAGCAGTTACTCCAGGACAGGAGCCTACGAGCAGTACTTC.

This sequence joins TRBV5-1 and TRBJ2-7, with TRBD2 identical over 10 bases. Germline V lookup: CDR1 SGHRS, CDR2 YFSETQ. There are 15 residues in the CDR3. V dropped 0 bases and J dropped 2; count of bases not matched to a gene: 2. The CDR3 sequence is CASSLDGTSAYEQYF. The CDR3 nucleotides read TGCGCCAGCAGCTTGGACGGGACTAGCGCCTACGAGCAGTACTTC. The entire variable domain, with the rest obtained from reference TRBV5-1 and TRBJ2-7, is as follows: KAGVTQTPRYLIKTRGQQVTLSCSPISGHRSVSWYQQTPGQGLQFLFEYFSETQRNKGNFPGRFSGRQFSNSRSEMNVSTLELGDSALYLCASSLDGTSAYEQYFGPGTRLTVT.

V usage is TRBV7-3 and J usage is TRBJ2-6; perhaps D is TRBD1 or TRBD2 (5 bases each). V was shortened by 5 bases and J by 0 bases, with 17 bases between the two germline ends. This CDR3 comprises 18 residues. In germline, CDR1 is SGHTA, CDR2 FQGTGA. The CDR3 region is CASSHTGTEYSGANVLTF. As DNA, the CDR3 is TGTGCCAGCAGCCACACCGGGACGGAGTACTCTGGGGCCAACGTCCTGACTTTC.

The rearrangement uses TRBV4-1 and TRBJ2-5; 8 bases are shared with TRBD2. CDR3 length equals 18 residues. Trimming at V came to 1 base and at J to 3 bases, leaving 13 bases not matched to a gene. Germline assignment: CDR1 MGHRA and CDR2 YSYEKL. The CDR3 DNA follows: TGCGCCAGCAGCCAAGTTCCCCCTGGACTAGCAGGGAAAGAGACCCAGTACTTC. Its protein is CASSQVPPGLAGKETQYF.

The rearrangement uses TRBV18 and TRBJ2-7; 12 bases align to TRBD1. Germline V gene sequence: CDR1 KGHSH, CDR2 LQKENI. V dropped 0 bases and J dropped 0; count of bases not matched to a gene: 0. The CDR3 extends over 16 amino acids. The CDR3 nucleotides are TGTGCCAGCTCACCACCGGGACAGGGGGCCTCCTACGAGCAGTACTTC. As protein: CASSPPGQGASYEQYF.

The chain joins TRBV18 to TRBJ2-5; 10 bases fit TRBD1. Per the germline V gene, CDR1 is KGHSH and CDR2 is LQKENI. The ends lost 2 bases at V and 5 bases at J; junction bases unmatched: 5. There are 15 residues in the CDR3. This CDR3 is CASSPAQGQGETQYF. Here the CDR3 DNA reads TGTGCCAGCTCACCAGCCCAGGGACAGGGGGAGACCCAGTACTTC.

The rearrangement uses TRBV7-9 and TRBJ2-3; D unclear. Trimming removed 9 bases from V and 1 base from J, with 8 bases in between. The CDR3 is 12 amino acids. CDR1 is SEHNR, CDR2 FQNEAQ, per germline (reference sequence). As DNA, the CDR3 is TGTGCCAGGGACCCCCGCACAGATACGCAGTATTTT. This encodes CARDPRTDTQYF.

This sequence joins TRBV19 and TRBJ2-5, with a tentative D call TRBD1 (6 bases). The J call is in doubt because the DNA end fits TRBJ2-7 better. CDR1 and CDR2 (germline): LNHDA, SQIVND (reference sequence). The CDR3 is made up of 14 amino acids. The CDR3 loop is CASSIGARGYEQYF. CDR3 bases: TGTGCCAGTAGTATAGGGGCCAGGGGCTACGAGCAGTACTTC.

This chain connects TRBV18 to TRBJ2-1; D remains unclear. V shed 4 bases and J shed 3 bases, with 7 bases lying between them. CDR1 is KGHSH, CDR2 LQKENI, per germline. This CDR3 contains 13 residues. The CDR3, as DNA: TGTGCCAGCTCACTTTCGCACTACAATGAGCAGTTCTTC. The encoded protein is CASSLSHYNEQFF.

In its sample, this clone was seen a few times. The genes are TRBV28 and TRBJ2-7, with D maybe TRBD1 (6 bases). Germline CDR1 MDHEN, CDR2 SYDVKM. This CDR3 region has 15 residues. With 5 bases removed from V and 2 bases from J, the gap between germline ends came to 16 bases. The CDR3 loop is CASSPPTQGPYEQYF. The CDR3 DNA reads as TGTGCCAGCAGTCCTCCTACGCAGGGGCCCTACGAGCAGTACTTC.

V gene TRBV30 combines with J gene TRBJ2-5; D not certain. V gave up 0 bases and J gave up 7 bases, with 12 bases separating them. Germline CDR1 reads GTSNPN; CDR2 reads SVGIG (reference sequence). CDR3 length: 13 amino acids. The DNA of the CDR3 is TGTGCCTGGAGTGTATTGTTAGACGGGACCCAGTACTTC. Residues: CAWSVLLDGTQYF.